Reported below is one T cell receptor beta chain. These data are taken from a study of blood T cell repertoires in COVID-19. At the level of the study: Acute and convalescent COVID-19 samples came from the United States, Italy and Spain. The analysed material was cDNA or gDNA that came from T cells, B-cell-depleted T cells, or PBMCs.

The repertoire was sequenced with immunoSEQ multiplex PCR; TCRdb's copy has only in-frame clones and lacks some. The table has approximately 110,000 clones, 85% to 90% seen once. J gave up 7 bases and V 4 bases, and 5 bases lay outside the gene matches. Germline V gives CDR1 SQVTM, CDR2 ANQGSEA. The CDR3 is made up of 13 amino acids. The sample comprised peripheral blood. This sequence originates from a woman aged 60 to 75 with COVID-19, enrolled during active disease. J is TRBJ1-1 and V is TRBV29-1; 11 nucleotides match TRBD1. In nucleotides, the CDR3 is TGCAGCGTTGGGACAGGGGGCGGCCTTGAAGCTTTCTTT. This encodes CSVGTGGGLEAFF.